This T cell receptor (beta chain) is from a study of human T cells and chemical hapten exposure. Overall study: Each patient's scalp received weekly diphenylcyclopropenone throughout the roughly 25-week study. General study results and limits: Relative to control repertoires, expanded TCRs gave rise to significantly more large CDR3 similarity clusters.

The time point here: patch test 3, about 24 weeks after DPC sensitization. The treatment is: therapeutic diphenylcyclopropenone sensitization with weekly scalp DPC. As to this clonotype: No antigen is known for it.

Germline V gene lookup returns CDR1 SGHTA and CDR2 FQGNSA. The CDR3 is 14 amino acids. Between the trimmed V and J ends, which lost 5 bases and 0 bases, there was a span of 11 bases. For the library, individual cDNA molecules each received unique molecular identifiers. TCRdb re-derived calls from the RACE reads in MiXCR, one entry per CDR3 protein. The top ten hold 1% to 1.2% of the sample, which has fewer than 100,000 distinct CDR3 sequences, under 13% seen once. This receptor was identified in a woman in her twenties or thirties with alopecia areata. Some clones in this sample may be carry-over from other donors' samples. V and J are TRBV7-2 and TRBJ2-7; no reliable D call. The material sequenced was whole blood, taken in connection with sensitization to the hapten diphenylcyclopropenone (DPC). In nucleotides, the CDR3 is TGTGCCAGCAGCCCAGTCGGGCTCTCCTACGAGCAGTACTTC. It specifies CASSPVGLSYEQYF.